This T cell receptor (beta chain) is from a study of blood T cell repertoires in COVID-19. Study information: Samples came from the United States, Italy and Spain, spanning acute and convalescent COVID-19. T cells, B-cell-depleted T cells, or PBMCs provided the cDNA or gDNA that served as material.

Original analysis: Reference gene primers were amplified, and this amplification served to estimate nucleated cell counts. Data came from immunoSEQ multiplex PCR; TCRdb stores just in-frame clones and leaves some out. That table furnishes V, J and clone size, whereas the DNA furnished D and trimming. The sample holds 200,000 to 250,000 clones, approximately 90% seen once. Those enrolled in Seattle joined during active infection and were followed longitudinally afterward. The receptor's source is a man between 60 and 70 years old with COVID-19, enrolled during active disease. Sequenced material: peripheral blood.

The CDR3 is CATSGGGNTGELFF. The CDR3 region has the DNA TGTGCCACCAGTGGGGGAGGAAACACCGGGGAGCTGTTTTTT. The rearrangement joins TRBV24-1 to TRBJ2-2, with a weak D call TRBD2 (6 bases). The CDR3 extends over 14 amino acids. V lost 5 bases, J lost 2 bases, and 8 bases lay in between. The germline V gene encodes CDR1 KGHDR and CDR2 SFDVKD.